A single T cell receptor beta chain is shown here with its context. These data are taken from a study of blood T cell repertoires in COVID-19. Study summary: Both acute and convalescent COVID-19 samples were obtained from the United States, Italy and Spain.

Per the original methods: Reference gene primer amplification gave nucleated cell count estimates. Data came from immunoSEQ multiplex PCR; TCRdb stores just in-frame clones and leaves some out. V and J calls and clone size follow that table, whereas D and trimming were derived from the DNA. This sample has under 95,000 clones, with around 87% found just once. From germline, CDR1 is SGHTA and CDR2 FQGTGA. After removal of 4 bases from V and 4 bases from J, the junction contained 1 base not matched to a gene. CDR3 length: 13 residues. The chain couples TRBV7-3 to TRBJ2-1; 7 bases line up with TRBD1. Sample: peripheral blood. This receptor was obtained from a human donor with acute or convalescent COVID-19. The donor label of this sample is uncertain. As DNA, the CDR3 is TGTGCCAGCAGCTGGGGACAGTACAATGAGCAGTTCTTC. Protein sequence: CASSWGQYNEQFF.